This entry is about one TCR beta chain. This sample is part of a study of blood T cell repertoires in COVID-19. Germline V gene lookup returns CDR1 MDHEN and CDR2 SYDVKM. V was shortened by 7 bases and J by 2 bases, with 9 bases between the two germline ends. This CDR3 contains 13 residues. Cohort assignment relied on participant-reported clinical history. TCRdb's table, derived via immunoSEQ multiplex PCR, lists solely in-frame clones and lacks some. The data hold approximately 240,000 clones, with over 75% observed a single time. Input material: PBMCs or T cells enriched from blood (not recorded which). The chain links TRBV28 to TRBJ1-5; no definite D call. The clonotype was recovered from a woman between 18 and 30 years old in a cohort exposed to, infected with or recovered from COVID-19 (not recorded which). The CDR3 DNA follows: TGTGCCAGCAACCCGGGAGGCAATCAGCCCCAGCATTTT. Translating it yields CASNPGGNQPQHF.